Reported below is one TCR beta chain. Its antigen remains unidentified. Base qualities are not at hand, and no much larger clone is one base apart. The record originates from a study of long-term antiretroviral therapy in people with HIV (dated by TCRdb to 2022 to 2024). Regarding the study in general: Collection of the earliest samples took place about a decade ahead of the 2015 WHO recommendation for immediate ART, at a time when ART was typically delayed until CD4 counts fell. No cross-contamination during QIAcube processing was seen in test extractions of a monoclonal T-cell line run alongside around 31 polyclonal samples. A total of roughly 200 cryopreserved PBMC samples were contributed to the cohort by 30 adults with confirmed HIV infection, with samples collected serially over a mean of roughly six years (range 1-12). Among the 30 to 35 participants with HIV, about a dozen were female. A retrospective serial study tested whether changes in peripheral blood TRB repertoire composition and diversity were associated with ART initiation and durable HIV suppression. The paper's findings and limits, for the study overall: Limited PBMC availability meant only the TCR beta chain was sequenced, without alpha chain pairing. CDR3 length ranges in HIV repertoires were narrower than in controls, and network structure suggested an antigen-experienced repertoire with only a slight naive shift after ART. Inferences about post-ART repertoire changes were limited because no data were available on ART adherence, viral resistance or therapy changes. Because cell numbers in pre-ART samples were limited, unsorted PBMC were profiled instead of sorted CD4+ and CD8+ T cells. At every time point, the repertoire was dominated by expanded TRB clones first identified before ART initiation, although this dominance fluctuated and, in many PLHIV, declined after ART. Samples dated from the mid-2000s to the late 2010s, and the ART regimens used may be less effective than current ones. Starting ART was linked to a significant rise in TRB diversity, yet even after long-term ART the diversity remained significantly lower than in transplant donor controls.

CDR1 and CDR2 were assigned from the germline V gene as LGHNA and YSLEER. Relative to germline, V is missing 3 bases and J is missing 1 base, with 1 base of the junction outside any gene match. The CDR3 has 14 amino acids, counting the end cysteine and phenylalanine. Kept here is only the CDR3 DNA, which spans 42 bases and is read in frame from base 1. Participants were included only if at least one PBMC sample before ART initiation and at least two post-ART samples were available. Every participant with HIV received treatment in the United States of America. Before DNA extraction, cryopreserved samples of roughly 0.85-11 million PBMC were thawed and then washed. At the time of the earliest PBMC sample for each participant with HIV, ages ranged from about 23 to 60 years. PBMC samples from each participant spanned 1-4 timepoints before ART initiation and 2-8 timepoints after ART initiation, with a median of 7 samples. Serial HIV viral load, CD4+ T-cell count, ART history and demographic data were obtained for every participant. Using a Qiagen kit on a QIAcube, genomic DNA was extracted from unsorted PBMC, with samples processed in batches of 12.

The immunoSEQ hsTCRB v3.0 assay was used at survey level resolution for TRB variable region sequencing. TRB sequencing targeted a depth of about 40,000-55,000 T-cell genomes per sample. Pooled TRB libraries were sequenced on an Illumina MiSeq with a v3 150-cycle kit. The study's own analysis went as follows. Repertoire analysis was performed in R inside a reproducible Nextflow workflow that covered QC, data transformation and analysis. Custom analyses were implemented in LymphoSeq2, an R package for AIRR-Seq data exploration. After excluding a few samples that yielded fewer than 5000 total TRB sequences, around 190 HIV repertoires remained for analysis. Among the roughly 190 retained HIV repertoires, 55 to 65 were collected before ART initiation and about 130 were collected after ART initiation. Repertoires were downsampled to 5000 TRB nucleotide sequences, and summary statistics were averaged over 100 downsampling iterations. TRB sequences were retained for analysis only if CDR3 regions of at least seven amino acids were present. Diversity was measured with a Shannon entropy-derived clonality score and the Gini coefficient. In the repertoire networks, any two of the top 5000 CDR3 amino acid sequences were connected whenever the two sequences differed by an edit distance of one. For TRB CDR3 amino acid sequences, antigen specificity groups and MHC restriction were predicted with GLIPH2. Known CMV, EBV, HIV or tissue antigen associations were flagged by matching CDR3 amino acid sequences against VDJdb and McPAS-TCR. Pre-ART, post-ART and control groups were compared with Wilcoxon signed-rank tests and Holm-Bonferroni correction. TCRdb obtained this table from immuneACCESS and retained in-frame rearrangements with V and J assigned. These tables miss some clones; where compared with another copy, unresolved V genes account for less than half of the shortfall, and the remainder is unexplained. The V and J calls and clone size are taken from that table; D and trimming were inferred from the DNA. This sample gives 11,000 or so clones in total; roughly 80% of them show up just once. 13% of the sample belongs to the ten largest clones.

This TCR came from a man aged 35 to 55 with HIV. Here the sequenced sample was unsorted PBMCs, taken 1.2 years after starting antiretroviral therapy. The chain was built from TRBV4-3 and TRBJ2-7, with 9 junctional bases fitting TRBD1. CDR3 sequence: CASSQGQGSYEQYF. The DNA sequence is TGCGCCAGCAGCCAGGGACAGGGATCCTACGAGCAGTACTTC.